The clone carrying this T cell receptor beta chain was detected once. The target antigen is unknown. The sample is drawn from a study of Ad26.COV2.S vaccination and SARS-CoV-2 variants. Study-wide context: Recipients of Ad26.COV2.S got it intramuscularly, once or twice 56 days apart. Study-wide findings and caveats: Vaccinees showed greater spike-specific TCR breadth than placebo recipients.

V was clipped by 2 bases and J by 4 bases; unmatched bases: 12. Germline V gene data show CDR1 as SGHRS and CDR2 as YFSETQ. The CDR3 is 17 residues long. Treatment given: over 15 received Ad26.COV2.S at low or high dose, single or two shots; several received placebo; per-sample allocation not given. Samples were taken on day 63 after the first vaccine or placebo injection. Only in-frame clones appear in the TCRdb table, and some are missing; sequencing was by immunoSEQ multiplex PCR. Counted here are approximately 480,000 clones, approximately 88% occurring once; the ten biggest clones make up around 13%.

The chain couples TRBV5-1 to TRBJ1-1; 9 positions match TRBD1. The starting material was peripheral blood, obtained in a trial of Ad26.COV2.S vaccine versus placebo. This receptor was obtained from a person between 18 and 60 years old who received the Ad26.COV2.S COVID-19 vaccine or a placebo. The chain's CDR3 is CASSFGLGTGNLTEAFF. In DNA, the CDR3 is TGCGCCAGCAGCTTTGGCCTGGGGACAGGGAATCTCACTGAAGCTTTCTTT.